This T cell receptor (beta chain) came from a study of Ad26.COV2.S vaccination and SARS-CoV-2 variants. Whole-study context: Ad26.COV2.S shots went into the muscle once or twice, 56 days apart.

The data were produced by immunoSEQ multiplex PCR, yet TCRdb's version contains in-frame clones alone and is incomplete. This sample has around 450,000 clones; roughly 88% occur once, and the top ten carry 4.3%. The CDR3 runs to 15 residues. Trimming pared 6 bases from V and 3 bases from J, leaving 18 bases between. Germline V lookup: CDR1 SGDLS, CDR2 YYNGEE. Treatment meaning: over 15 received Ad26.COV2.S at low or high dose, single or two shots; 5 received placebo; per-sample allocation not given. Vaccine and placebo recipients were sampled on day 63 after the first injection. Aged 18-55 years, donor was enrolled in Boston around 2020. This vaccine is an Ad26 vector that expresses the Wuhan-strain SARS-CoV-2 spike.

J is TRBJ2-5 and V is TRBV9; tentatively, D is TRBD1 (6 bases). Sequencing was performed on peripheral blood, taken in a trial of Ad26.COV2.S vaccine versus placebo. The sequence came from a person between 18 and 65 years old who received the Ad26.COV2.S COVID-19 vaccine or a placebo. The CDR3, as DNA: TGTGCCAGCACCCTCGAGGGACACCTTAAAGAGACCCAGTACTTC. Its translation: CASTLEGHLKETQYF.